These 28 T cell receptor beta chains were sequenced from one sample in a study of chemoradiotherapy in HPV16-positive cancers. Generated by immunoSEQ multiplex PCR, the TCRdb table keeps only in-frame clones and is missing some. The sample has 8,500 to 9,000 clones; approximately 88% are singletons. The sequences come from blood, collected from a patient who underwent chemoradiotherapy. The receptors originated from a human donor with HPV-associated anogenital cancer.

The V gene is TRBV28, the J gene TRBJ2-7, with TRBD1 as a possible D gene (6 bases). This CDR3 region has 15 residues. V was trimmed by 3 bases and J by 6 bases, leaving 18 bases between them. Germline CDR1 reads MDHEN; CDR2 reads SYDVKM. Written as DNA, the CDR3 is TGTGCCAGCAGTTTTTTGACAGGCGGTTTGCGCGAGCAGTACTTC. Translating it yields CASSFLTGGLREQYF.

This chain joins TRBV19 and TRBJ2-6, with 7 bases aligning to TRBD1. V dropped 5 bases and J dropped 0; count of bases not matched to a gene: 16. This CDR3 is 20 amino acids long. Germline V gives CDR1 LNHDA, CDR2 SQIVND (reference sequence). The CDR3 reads CASSVGAGGRPSSGANVLTF. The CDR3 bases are TGTGCCAGTAGTGTAGGGGCAGGGGGTCGACCGAGCTCTGGGGCCAACGTCCTGACTTTC.

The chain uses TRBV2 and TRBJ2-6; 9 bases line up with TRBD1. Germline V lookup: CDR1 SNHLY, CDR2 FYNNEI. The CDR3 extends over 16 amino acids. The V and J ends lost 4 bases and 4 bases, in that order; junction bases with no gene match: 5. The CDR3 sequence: CASSGTGVRGANVLTF. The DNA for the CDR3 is TGTGCCAGCAGTGGGACAGGGGTTAGGGGGGCCAACGTCCTGACTTTC.

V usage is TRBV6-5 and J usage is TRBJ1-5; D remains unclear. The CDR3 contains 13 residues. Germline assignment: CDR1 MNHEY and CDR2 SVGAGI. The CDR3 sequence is CATRRAPNQPQHF. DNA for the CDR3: TGTGCAACCCGAAGGGCTCCTAATCAGCCCCAGCATTTT.

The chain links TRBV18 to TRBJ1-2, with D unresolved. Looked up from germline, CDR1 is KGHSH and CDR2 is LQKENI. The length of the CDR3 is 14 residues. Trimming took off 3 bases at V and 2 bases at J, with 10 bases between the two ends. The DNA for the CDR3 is TGTGCCAGCTCACCCTTAGACGGGAACTATGGCTACACCTTC. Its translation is CASSPLDGNYGYTF.

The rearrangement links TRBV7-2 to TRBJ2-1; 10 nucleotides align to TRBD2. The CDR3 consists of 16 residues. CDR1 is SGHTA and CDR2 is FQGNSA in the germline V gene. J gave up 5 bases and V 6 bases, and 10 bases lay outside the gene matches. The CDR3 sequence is CASRTPGLAPNNEQFF. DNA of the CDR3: TGTGCCAGCAGAACCCCGGGACTAGCGCCGAACAATGAGCAGTTCTTC.

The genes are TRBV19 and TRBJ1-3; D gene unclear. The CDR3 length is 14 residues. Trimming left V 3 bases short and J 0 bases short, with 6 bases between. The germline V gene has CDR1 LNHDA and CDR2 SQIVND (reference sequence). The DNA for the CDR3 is TGTGCCAGTAGTATTGAGAGCTCTGGAAACACCATATATTTT. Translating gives CASSIESSGNTIYF.

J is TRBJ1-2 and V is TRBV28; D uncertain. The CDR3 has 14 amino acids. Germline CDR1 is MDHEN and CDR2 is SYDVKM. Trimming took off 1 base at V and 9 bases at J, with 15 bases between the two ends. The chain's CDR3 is CASSLSQSRRSYTF. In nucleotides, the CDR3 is TGTGCCAGCAGTTTATCCCAGTCCCGCCGAAGCTACACCTTC.

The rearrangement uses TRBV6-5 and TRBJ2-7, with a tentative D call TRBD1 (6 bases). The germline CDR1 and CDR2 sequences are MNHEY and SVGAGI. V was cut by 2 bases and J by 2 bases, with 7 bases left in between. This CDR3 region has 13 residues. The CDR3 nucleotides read TGTGCCAGCAGTTACCCAGGGGCCTACGAGCAGTACTTC. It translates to CASSYPGAYEQYF.

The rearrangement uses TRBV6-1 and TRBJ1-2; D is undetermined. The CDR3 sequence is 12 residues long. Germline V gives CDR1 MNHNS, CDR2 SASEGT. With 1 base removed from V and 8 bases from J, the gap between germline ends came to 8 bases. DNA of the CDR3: TGTGCCAGCAGTGAAGTGGGAGAGGGCTACACCTTC. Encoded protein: CASSEVGEGYTF.

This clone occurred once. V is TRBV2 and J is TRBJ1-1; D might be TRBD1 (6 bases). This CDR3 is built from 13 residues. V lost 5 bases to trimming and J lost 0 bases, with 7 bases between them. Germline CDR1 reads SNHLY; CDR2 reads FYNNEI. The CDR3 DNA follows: TGTGCCAGCAGTACAGGGTTGAACACTGAAGCTTTCTTT. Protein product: CASSTGLNTEAFF.

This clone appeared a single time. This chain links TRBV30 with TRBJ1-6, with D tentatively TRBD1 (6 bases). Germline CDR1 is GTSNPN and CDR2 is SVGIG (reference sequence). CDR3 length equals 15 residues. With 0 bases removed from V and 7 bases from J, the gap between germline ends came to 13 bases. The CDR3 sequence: CAWSVSGGGNSPLHF. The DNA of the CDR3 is TGTGCCTGGAGTGTTTCCGGGGGCGGCAATTCACCCCTCCACTTT.

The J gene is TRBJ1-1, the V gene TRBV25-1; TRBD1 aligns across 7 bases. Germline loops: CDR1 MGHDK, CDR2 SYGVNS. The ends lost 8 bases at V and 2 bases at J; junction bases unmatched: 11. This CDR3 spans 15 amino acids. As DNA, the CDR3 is TGTGCCAGCTCGTCCCGGGACAGAACAAACACTGAAGCTTTCTTT. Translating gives CASSSRDRTNTEAFF.

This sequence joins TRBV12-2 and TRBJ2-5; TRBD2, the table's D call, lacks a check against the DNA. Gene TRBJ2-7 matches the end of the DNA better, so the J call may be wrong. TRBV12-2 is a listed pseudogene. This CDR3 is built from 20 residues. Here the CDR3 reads CASHPRTGVLYTSGRYEQYF. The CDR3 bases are TGTGCAAGTCACCCTAGGACAGGAGTTTTATATACTAGCGGCCGCTACGAGCAGTACTTC.

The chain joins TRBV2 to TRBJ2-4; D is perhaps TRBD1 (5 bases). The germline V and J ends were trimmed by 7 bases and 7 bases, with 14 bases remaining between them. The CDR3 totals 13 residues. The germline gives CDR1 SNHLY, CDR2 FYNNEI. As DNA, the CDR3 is TGTGCCAGCAATTTCCAGGGAAGGAACATTCAGTACTTC. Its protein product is CASNFQGRNIQYF.

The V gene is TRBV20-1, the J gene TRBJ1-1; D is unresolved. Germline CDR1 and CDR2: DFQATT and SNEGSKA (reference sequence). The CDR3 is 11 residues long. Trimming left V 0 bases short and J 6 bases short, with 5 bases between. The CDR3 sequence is CSARDSPEAFF. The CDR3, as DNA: TGCAGTGCTAGAGACTCCCCTGAAGCTTTCTTT.

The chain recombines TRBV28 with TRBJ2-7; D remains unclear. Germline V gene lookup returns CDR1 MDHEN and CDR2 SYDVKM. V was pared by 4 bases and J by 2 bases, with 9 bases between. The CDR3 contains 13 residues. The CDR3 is CASSSTTPYEQYF. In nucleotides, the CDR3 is TGTGCCAGCAGTTCTACAACCCCCTACGAGCAGTACTTC.

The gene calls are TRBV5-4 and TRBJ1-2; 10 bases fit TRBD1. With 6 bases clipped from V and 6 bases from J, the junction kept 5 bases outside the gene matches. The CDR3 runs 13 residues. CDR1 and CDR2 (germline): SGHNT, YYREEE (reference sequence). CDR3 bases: TGTGCCAGCACTATGACAGGGGGCGATGGCTACACCTTC. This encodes CASTMTGGDGYTF.

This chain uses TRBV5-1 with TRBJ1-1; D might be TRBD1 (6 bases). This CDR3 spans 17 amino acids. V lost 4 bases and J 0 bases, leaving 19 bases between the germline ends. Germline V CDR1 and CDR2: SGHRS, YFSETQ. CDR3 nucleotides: TGCGCCAGCAGCCTACCCTTTGGACAGCCCATGAACACTGAAGCTTTCTTT. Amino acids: CASSLPFGQPMNTEAFF. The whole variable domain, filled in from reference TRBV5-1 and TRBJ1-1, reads KAGVTQTPRYLIKTRGQQVTLSCSPISGHRSVSWYQQTPGQGLQFLFEYFSETQRNKGNFPGRFSGRQFSNSRSEMNVSTLELGDSALYLCASSLPFGQPMNTEAFFGQGTRLTVV.

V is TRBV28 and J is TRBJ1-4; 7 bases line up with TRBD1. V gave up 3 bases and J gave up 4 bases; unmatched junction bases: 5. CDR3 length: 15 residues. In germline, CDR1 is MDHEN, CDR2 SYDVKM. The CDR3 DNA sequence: TGTGCCAGCAGTTTTGGTGGGACAGTTAATGAAAAACTGTTTTTT. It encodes CASSFGGTVNEKLFF.

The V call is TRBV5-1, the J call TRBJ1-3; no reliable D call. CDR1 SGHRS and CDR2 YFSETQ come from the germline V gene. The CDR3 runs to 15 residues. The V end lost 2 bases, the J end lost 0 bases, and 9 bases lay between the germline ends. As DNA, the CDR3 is TGCGCCAGCAGCTTAGACGGGTCCTCTGGAAACACCATATATTTT. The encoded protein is CASSLDGSSGNTIYF.

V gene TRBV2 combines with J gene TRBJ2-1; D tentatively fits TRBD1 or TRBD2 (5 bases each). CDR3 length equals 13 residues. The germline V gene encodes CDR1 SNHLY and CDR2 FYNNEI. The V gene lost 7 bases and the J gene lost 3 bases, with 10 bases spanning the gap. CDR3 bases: TGTGCCAGCACGAGGGACCACTACAATGAGCAGTTCTTC. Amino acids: CASTRDHYNEQFF.

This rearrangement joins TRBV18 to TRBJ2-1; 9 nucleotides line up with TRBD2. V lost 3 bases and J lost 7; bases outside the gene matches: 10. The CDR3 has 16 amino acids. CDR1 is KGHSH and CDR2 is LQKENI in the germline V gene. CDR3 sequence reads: CASSPGSGGWSNEQFF. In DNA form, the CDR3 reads TGTGCCAGCTCACCGGGGAGCGGGGGGTGGTCAAATGAGCAGTTCTTC.

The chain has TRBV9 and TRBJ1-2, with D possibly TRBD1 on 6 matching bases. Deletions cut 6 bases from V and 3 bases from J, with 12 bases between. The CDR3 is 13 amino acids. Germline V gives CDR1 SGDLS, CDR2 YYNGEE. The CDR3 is CASTLQGDYGYTF. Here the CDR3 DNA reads TGTGCCAGCACCTTACAGGGCGACTATGGCTACACCTTC.

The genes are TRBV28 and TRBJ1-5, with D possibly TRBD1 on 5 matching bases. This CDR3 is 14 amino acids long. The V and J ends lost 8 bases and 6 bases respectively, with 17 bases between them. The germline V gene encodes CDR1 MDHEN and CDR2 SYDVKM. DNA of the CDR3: TGTGCCAGCGGCCCTACGAGGGGAACTCAGCCCCAGCATTTT. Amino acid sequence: CASGPTRGTQPQHF.

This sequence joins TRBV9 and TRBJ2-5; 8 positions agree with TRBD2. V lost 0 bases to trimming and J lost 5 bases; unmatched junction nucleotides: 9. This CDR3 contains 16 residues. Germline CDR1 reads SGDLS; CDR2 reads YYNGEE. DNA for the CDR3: TGTGCCAGCAGCGTAGCCTACGGGGGGGGGTATGAGACCCAGTACTTC. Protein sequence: CASSVAYGGGYETQYF.

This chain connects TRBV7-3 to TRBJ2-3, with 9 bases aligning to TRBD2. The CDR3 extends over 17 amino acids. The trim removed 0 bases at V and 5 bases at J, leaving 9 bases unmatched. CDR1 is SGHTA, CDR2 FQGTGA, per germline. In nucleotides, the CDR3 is TGTGCCAGCAGCTTAACGTCAAGCGGGGGGCCACGAGATACGCAGTATTTT. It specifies CASSLTSSGGPRDTQYF.

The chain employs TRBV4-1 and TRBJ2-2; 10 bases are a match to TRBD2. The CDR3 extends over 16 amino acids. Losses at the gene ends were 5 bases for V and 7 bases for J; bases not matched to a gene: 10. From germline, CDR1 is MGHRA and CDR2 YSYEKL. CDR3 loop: CASSESGQRGGGELFF. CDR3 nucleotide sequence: TGCGCCAGCAGCGAAAGCGGGCAGCGGGGGGGCGGGGAGCTGTTTTTT.